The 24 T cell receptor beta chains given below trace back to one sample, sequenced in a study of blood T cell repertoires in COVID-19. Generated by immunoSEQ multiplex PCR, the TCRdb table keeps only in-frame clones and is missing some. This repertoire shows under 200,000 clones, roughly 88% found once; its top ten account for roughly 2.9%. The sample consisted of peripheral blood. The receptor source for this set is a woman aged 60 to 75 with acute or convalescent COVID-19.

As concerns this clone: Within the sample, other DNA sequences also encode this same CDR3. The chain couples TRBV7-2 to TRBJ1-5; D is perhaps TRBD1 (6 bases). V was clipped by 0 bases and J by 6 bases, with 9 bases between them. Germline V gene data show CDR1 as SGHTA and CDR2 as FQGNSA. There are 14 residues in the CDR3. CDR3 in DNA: TGTGCCAGCAGCTTAGCGGGGGCGGGTCAGCCCCAGCATTTT. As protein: CASSLAGAGQPQHF.

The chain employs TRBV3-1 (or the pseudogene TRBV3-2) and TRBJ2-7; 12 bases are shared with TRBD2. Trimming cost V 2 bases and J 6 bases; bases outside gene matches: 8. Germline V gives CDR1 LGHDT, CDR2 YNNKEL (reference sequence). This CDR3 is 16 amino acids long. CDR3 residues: CASSQSLAGGLSEQYF. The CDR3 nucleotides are TGTGCCAGCAGCCAATCCCTAGCGGGGGGGCTAAGCGAGCAGTACTTC.

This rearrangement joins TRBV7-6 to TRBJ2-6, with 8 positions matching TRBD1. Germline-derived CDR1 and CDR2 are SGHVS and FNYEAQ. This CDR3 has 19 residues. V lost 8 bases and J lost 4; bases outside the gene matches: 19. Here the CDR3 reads CASGMRAGTGRAGANVLTF. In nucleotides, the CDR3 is TGTGCCAGCGGAATGAGGGCCGGGACAGGAAGAGCCGGGGCCAACGTCCTGACTTTC. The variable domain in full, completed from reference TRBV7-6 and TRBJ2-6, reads GAGVSQSPRYKVTKRGQDVALRCDPISGHVSLYWYRQALGQGPEFLTYFNYEAQQDKSGLPNDRFSAERPEGSISTLTIQRTEQRDSAMYRCASGMRAGTGRAGANVLTFGAGSRLTVL.

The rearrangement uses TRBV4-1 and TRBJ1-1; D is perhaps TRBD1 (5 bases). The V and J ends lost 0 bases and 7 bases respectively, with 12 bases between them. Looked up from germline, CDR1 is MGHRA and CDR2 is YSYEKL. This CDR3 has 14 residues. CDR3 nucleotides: TGCGCCAGCAGCCAAGATCCAGGGAGGATTGAAGCTTTCTTT. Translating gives CASSQDPGRIEAFF.

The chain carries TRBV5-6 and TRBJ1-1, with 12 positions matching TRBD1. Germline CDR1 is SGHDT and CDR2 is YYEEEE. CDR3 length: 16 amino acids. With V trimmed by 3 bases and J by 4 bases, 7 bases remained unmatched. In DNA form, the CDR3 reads TGTGCCAGCAGCTCCGGGACAGGGGGCGAAGGCACTGAAGCTTTCTTT. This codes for CASSSGTGGEGTEAFF.

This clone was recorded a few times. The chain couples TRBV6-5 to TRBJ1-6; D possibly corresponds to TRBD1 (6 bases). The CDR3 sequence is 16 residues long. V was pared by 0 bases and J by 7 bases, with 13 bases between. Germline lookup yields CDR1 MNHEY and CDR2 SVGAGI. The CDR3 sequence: CASSYSQTQGNSPLHF. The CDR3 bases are TGTGCCAGCAGTTACTCACAGACTCAGGGGAATTCACCCCTCCACTTT.

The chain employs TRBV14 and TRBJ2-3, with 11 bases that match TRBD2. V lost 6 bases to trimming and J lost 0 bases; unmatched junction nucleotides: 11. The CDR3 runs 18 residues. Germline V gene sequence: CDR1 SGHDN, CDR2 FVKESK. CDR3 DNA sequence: TGTGCCAGCAGGTATGCGGGACTAGCGGACTTAAGCACAGATACGCAGTATTTT. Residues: CASRYAGLADLSTDTQYF.

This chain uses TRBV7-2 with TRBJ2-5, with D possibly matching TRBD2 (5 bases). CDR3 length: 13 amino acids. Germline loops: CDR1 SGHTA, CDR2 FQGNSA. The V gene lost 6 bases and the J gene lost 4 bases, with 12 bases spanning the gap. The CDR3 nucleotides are TGTGCCAGCAGGAAGAACGGGGTAGAGACCCAGTACTTC. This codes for CASRKNGVETQYF.

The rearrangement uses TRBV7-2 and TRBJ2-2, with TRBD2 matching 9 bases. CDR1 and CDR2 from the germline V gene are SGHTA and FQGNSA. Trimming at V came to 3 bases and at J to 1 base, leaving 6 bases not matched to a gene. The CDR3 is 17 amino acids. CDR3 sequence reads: CASSFRILAGNTGELFF. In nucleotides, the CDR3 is TGTGCCAGCAGCTTTAGGATACTAGCGGGGAACACCGGGGAGCTGTTTTTT.

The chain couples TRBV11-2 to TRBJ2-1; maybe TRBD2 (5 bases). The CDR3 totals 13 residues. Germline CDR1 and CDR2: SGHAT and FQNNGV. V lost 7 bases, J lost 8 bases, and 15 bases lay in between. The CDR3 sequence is CASNGEERDEQFF. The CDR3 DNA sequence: TGTGCCAGCAACGGGGAAGAGAGAGATGAGCAGTTCTTC.

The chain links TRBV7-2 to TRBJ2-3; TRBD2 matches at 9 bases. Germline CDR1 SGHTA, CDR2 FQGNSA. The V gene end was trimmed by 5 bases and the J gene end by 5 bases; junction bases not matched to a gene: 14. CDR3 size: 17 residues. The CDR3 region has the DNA TGTGCCAGCAGCATACGTGGGGGCGGGGGGGCCGGAGATACGCAGTATTTT. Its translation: CASSIRGGGGAGDTQYF.

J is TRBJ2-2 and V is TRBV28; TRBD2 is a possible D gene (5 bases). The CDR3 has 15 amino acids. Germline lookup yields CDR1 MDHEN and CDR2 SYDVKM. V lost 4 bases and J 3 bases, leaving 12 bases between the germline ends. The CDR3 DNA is TGTGCCAGCAGTTCGTCAGGAGGATACACCGGGGAGCTGTTTTTT. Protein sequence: CASSSSGGYTGELFF.

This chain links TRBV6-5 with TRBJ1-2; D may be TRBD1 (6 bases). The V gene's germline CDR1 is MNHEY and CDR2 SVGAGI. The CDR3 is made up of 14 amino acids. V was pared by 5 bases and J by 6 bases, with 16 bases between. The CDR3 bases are TGTGCCAGCAGTAGGTCGTATGGGGGCAATGGCTACACCTTC. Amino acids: CASSRSYGGNGYTF.

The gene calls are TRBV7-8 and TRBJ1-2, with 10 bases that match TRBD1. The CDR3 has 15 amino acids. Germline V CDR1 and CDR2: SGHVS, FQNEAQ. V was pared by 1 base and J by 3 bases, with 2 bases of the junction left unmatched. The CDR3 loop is CASSLEDRGYYGYTF. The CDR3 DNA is TGTGCCAGCAGCTTAGAGGACAGGGGGTACTATGGCTACACCTTC.

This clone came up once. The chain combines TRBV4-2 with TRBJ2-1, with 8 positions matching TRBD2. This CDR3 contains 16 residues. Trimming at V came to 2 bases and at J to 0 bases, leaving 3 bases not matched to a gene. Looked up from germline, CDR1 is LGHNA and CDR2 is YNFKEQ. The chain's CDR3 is CASSQLAGNSYNEQFF. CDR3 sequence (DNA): TGTGCCAGCAGCCAATTAGCGGGGAACTCCTACAATGAGCAGTTCTTC.

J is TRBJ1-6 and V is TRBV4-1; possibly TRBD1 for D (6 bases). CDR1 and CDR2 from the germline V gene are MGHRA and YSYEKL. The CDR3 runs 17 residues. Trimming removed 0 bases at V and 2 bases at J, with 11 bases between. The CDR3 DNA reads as TGCGCCAGCAGCCAAGATCCGGACAGTACCTATAATTCACCCCTCCACTTT. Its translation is CASSQDPDSTYNSPLHF.

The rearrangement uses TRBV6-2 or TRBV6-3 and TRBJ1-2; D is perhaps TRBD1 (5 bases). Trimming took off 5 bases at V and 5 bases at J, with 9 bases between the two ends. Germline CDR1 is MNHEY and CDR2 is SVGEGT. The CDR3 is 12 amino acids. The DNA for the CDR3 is TGTGCCAGCAGTGCAGGACAATATGGCTACACCTTC. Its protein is CASSAGQYGYTF.

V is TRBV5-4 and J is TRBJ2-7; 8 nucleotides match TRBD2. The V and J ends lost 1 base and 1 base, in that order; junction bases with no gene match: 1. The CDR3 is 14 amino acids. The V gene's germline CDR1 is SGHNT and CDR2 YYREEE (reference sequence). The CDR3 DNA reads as TGTGCCAGCAGCTTGCGGGGGGGGTCCTACGAGCAGTACTTC. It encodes CASSLRGGSYEQYF. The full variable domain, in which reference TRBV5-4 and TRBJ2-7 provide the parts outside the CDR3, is ETGVTQSPTHLIKTRGQQVTLRCSSQSGHNTVSWYQQALGQGPQFIFQYYREEENGRGNFPPRFSGLQFPNYSSELNVNALELDDSALYLCASSLRGGSYEQYFGPGTRLTVT.

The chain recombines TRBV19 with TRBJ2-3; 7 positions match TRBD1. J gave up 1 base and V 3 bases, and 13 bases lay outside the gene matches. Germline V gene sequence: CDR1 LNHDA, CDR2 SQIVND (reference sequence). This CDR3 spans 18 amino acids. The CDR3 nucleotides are TGTGCCAGTAGTATGCCGACAGGGAAAAAGGCCCGCACAGATACGCAGTATTTT. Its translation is CASSMPTGKKARTDTQYF.

The CDR3 reads CASSSGGTYF. CDR3 sequence (DNA): TGTGCCAGCAGTTCAGGGGGCACGTACTTC. The chain employs TRBV28 and TRBJ2-7; TRBD1 agrees at 8 bases. The V segment lost 4 bases and the J segment 12 bases; nucleotides outside the gene matches: 2. Germline assignment: CDR1 MDHEN and CDR2 SYDVKM. The CDR3 contains 10 residues. The whole variable domain, filled in from reference TRBV28 and TRBJ2-7, reads DVKVTQSSRYLVKRTGEKVFLECVQDMDHENMFWYRQDPGLGLRLIYFSYDVKMKEKGDIPEGYSVSREKKERFSLILESASTNQTSMYLCASSSGGTYFGPGTRLTVT.

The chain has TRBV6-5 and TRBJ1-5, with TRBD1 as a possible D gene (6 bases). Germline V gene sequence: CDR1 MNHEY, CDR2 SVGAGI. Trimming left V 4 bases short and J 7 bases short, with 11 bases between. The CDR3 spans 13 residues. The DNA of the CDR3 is TGTGCCAGCAGTTCAGGCAGGGGCCAGCCCCAGCATTTT. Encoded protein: CASSSGRGQPQHF.

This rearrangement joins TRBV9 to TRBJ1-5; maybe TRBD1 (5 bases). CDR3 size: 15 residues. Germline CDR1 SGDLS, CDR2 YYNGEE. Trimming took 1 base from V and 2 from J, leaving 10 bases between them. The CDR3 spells CASSVSAGGNQPQHF. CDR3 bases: TGTGCCAGCAGCGTATCAGCGGGGGGCAATCAGCCCCAGCATTTT.

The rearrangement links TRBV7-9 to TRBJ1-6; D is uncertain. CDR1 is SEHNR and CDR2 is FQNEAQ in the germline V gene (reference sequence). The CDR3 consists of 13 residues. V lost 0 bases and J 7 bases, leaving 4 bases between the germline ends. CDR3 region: CASSLARNSPLHF. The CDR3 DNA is TGTGCCAGCAGCTTAGCGCGGAATTCACCCCTCCACTTT.

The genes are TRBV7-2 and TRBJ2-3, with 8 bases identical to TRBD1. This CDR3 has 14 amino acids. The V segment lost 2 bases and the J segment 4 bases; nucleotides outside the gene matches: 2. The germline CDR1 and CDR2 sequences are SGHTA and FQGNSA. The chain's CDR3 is CASSLSGGPDTQYF. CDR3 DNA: TGTGCCAGCAGCTTATCAGGGGGCCCAGATACGCAGTATTTT.